This T cell receptor beta chain was found in a study of blood T cell repertoires in COVID-19. Study overall: Acute-phase and convalescent COVID-19 samples originated in the United States, Italy and Spain.

Losses at the gene ends were 6 bases for V and 3 bases for J; bases not matched to a gene: 12. Germline V gene data show CDR1 as KGHSH and CDR2 as LQKENI. The CDR3 is 19 amino acids. The assay was immunoSEQ multiplex PCR, and TCRdb's table has in-frame clones only and misses some. Counted here are 130,000 to 150,000 clones, 80% to 90% occurring once; the ten biggest clones make up around 8%. One Seattle source followed patients from active infection through their disease course. Sequenced material: peripheral blood. This receptor was identified in a woman aged 55-70 years with COVID-19, enrolled during active disease. V and J are TRBV18 and TRBJ1-6, with TRBD1 matching over 12 bases. The CDR3 spells CASSTMGQGAEFYNSPLHF. The CDR3 DNA reads TGTGCCAGCTCCACCATGGGACAGGGGGCCGAATTCTATAATTCACCCCTCCACTTT.